This T cell receptor beta chain was identified in a study of early T cells in non-severe SARS-CoV-2 infection. Whole-study context: The study sequenced bulk RNA from unsorted whole blood, with chains unpaired.

CDR3 length: 17 residues. Germline V gene sequence: CDR1 SGHRS, CDR2 YFSETQ. Unique molecular identifiers (one per individual cDNA molecule) were attached. TCRdb analysed the 5' RACE reads with MiXCR anew, one entry per CDR3 protein. Of under 60,000 distinct CDR3 sequences listed, around 9.3% were seen once; the top ten hold about a fifth. This clonotype was observed a few times. The junction differs from germline at one of its ends, possibly a read error. The receptor was isolated from an adult who was a healthcare worker with PCR-confirmed SARS-CoV-2 infection or an uninfected control (not recorded which). The material sequenced was whole blood. V is TRBV5-1 and J is TRBJ2-2; 13 nucleotides line up with TRBD2. The CDR3 DNA follows: TGCGCCAGCAGCAAGCGACTAGCGGGGGGCGAAACCGGGGAGCCGTTTTTT. Translated, it gives CASSKRLAGGETGEPFF.